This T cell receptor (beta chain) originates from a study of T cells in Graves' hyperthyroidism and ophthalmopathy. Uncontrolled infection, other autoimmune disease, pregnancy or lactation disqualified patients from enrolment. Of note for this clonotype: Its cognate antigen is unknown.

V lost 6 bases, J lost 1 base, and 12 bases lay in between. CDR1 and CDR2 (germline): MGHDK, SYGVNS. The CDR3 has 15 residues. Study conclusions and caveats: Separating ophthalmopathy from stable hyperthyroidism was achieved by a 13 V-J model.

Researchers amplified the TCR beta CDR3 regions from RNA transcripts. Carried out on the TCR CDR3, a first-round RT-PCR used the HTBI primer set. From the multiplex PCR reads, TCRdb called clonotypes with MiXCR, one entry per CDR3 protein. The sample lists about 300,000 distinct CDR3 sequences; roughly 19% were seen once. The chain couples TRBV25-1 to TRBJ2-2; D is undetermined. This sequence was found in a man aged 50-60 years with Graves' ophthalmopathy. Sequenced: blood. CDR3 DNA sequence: TGTGCCAGCAGCTCGGCTGAACAGAACACCGGGGAGCTGTTTTTT. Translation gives CASSSAEQNTGELFF.